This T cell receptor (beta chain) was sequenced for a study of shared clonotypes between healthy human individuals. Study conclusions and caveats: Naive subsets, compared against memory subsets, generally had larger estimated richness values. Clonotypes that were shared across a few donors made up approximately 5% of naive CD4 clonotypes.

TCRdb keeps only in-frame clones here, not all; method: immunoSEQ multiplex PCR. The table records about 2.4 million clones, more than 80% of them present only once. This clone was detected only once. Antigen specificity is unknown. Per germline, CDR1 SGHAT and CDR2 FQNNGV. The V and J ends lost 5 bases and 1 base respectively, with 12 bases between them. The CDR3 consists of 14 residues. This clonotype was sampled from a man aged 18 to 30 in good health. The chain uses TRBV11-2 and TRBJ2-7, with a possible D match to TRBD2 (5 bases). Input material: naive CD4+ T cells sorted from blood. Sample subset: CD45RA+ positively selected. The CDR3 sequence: CASSRERGSYEQYF. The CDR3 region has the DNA TGTGCCAGCAGCAGGGAACGAGGGTCCTACGAGCAGTACTTC. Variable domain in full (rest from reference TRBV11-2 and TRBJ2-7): EAGVAQSPRYKIIEKRQSVAFWCNPISGHATLYWYQQILGQGPKLLIQFQNNGVVDDSQLPKDRFSAERLKGVDSTLKIQPAKLEDSAVYLCASSRERGSYEQYFGPGTRLTVT.